The T cell receptor (beta chain) described here comes from a study of cytomegalovirus exposure and HLA in healthy donors. V shed 2 bases and J 4 bases; nucleotides not matched to a gene: 5. CDR3 length equals 15 residues. Germline V lookup: CDR1 SGHTS, CDR2 YDEGEE. PCR employed 60 Vbeta and 13 Jbeta primers. Clones were read by immunoSEQ multiplex PCR, and TCRdb kept only the in-frame ones, dropping some. The data show around 110,000 clones, with 55% to 80% seen just once and about 2.2% held by the top ten. The sample consisted of PBMCs. This sequence joins TRBV5-8 and TRBJ1-1; 10 bases align to TRBD1. The TCR originated in a woman aged 25 to 39 in good health and CMV-seronegative. CDR3 sequence: CASSFTGTGVTEAFF. Here the CDR3 DNA reads TGTGCCAGCAGCTTTACCGGGACAGGGGTCACTGAAGCTTTCTTT.